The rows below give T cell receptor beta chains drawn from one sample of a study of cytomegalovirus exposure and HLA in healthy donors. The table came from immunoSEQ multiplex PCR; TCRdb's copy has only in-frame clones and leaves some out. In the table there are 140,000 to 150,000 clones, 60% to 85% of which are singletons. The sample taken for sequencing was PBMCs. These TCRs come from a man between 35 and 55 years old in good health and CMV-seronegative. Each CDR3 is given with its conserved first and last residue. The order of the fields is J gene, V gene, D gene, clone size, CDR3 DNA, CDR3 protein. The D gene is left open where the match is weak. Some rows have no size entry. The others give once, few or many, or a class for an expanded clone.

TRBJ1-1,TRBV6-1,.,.,TGTGCCAGCAGTGAAGCGCCTCGTGAGGGCACTGAAGCTTTCTTT,CASSEAPREGTEAFF
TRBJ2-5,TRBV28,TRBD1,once,TGTGCCAGCAGGCTGCAGGGGGAAGAAGAGACCCAGTACTTC,CASRLQGEEETQYF
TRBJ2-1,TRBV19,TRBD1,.,TGTGCCAGTAGTATGGACAGGGGGCTCGCCTACAATGAGCAGTTCTTC,CASSMDRGLAYNEQFF
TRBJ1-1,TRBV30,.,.,TGTGCCTGGACCTCCGGGACAATGAACACTGAAGCTTTCTTT,CAWTSGTMNTEAFF
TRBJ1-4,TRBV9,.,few,TGTGCCAGCAGCGTAGGGGCAGAAGTCGAAAAACTGTTTTTT,CASSVGAEVEKLFF
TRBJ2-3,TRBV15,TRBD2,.,TGTGCCACCAGCAGAGACGGGGGGAGCACAGATACGCAGTATTTT,CATSRDGGSTDTQYF
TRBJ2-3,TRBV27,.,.,TGTGCCAGCAGTTTAGTTTTGGGCTACGCAGATACGCAGTATTTT,CASSLVLGYADTQYF
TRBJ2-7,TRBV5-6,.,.,TGTGCCAGCAGCCCCAGGGTGGGCTACGAGCAGTACTTC,CASSPRVGYEQYF
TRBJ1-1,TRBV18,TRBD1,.,TGTGCCAGCTCACCCGACAGGGGGGCGATGAACACTGAAGCTTTCTTT,CASSPDRGAMNTEAFF
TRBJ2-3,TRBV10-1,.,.,TGCGCCAGCAGTGATTTTCTCCTCACAGATACGCAGTATTTT,CASSDFLLTDTQYF
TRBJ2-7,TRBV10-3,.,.,TGTGCCATCAGTGAGAACGGGTGGGAGCAGTACTTC,CAISENGWEQYF